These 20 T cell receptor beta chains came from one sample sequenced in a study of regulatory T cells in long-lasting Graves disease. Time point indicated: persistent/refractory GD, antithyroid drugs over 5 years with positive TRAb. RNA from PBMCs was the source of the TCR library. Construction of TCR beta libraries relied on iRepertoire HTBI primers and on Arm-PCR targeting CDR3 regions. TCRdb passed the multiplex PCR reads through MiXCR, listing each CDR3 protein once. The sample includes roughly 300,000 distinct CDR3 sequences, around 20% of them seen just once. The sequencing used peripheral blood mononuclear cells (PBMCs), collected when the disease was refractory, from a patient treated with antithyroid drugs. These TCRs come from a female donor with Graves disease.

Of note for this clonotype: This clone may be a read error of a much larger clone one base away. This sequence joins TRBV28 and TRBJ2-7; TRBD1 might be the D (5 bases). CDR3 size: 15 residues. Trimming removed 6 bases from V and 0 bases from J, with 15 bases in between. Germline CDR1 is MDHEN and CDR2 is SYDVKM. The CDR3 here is CASRTRGLSSYEQYF. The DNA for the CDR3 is TGTGCCAGCAGAACAAGGGGCCTAAGCTCCTACGAGCAGTACTTC.

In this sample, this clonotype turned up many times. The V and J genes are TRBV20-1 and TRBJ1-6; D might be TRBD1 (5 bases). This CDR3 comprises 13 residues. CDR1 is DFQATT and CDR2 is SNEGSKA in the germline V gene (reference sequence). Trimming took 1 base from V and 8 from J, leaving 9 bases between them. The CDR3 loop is CSARGVGHSPLHF. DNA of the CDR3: TGCAGTGCTAGAGGGGTGGGGCATTCACCCCTCCACTTT.

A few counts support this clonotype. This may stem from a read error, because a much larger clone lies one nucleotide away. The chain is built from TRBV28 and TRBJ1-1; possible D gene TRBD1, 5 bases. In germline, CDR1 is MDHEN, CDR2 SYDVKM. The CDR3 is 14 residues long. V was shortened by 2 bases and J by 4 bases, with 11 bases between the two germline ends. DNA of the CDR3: TGTGCCAGCAGTTTAGAACAGGCGAGCACTGAAGCTTTCTTT. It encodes CASSLEQASTEAFF.

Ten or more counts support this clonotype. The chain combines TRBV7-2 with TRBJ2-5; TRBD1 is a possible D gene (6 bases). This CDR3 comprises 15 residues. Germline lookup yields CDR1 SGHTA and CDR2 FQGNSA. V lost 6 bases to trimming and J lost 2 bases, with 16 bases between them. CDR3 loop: CASRKNGQLQETQYF. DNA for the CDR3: TGTGCCAGCAGAAAAAACGGACAGCTACAAGAGACCCAGTACTTC.

CDR3 bases: TGTGCCAGCAGCGACCGGACTAGCGGGGTAACAGATACGCAGTATTTT. Encoded protein: CASSDRTSGVTDTQYF. This chain links TRBV7-8 with TRBJ2-3; 12 bases fit TRBD2. The CDR3 sequence is 16 residues long. Germline V gene data show CDR1 as SGHVS and CDR2 as FQNEAQ. The V segment lost 5 bases and the J segment 3 bases; nucleotides outside the gene matches: 6.

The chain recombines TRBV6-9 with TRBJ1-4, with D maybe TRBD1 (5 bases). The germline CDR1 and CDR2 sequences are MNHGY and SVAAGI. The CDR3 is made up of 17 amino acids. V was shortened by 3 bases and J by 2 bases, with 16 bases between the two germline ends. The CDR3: CASSYYPPKGTNEKLFF. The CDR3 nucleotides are TGTGCCAGCAGTTACTACCCGCCGAAGGGGACTAATGAAAAACTGTTTTTT.

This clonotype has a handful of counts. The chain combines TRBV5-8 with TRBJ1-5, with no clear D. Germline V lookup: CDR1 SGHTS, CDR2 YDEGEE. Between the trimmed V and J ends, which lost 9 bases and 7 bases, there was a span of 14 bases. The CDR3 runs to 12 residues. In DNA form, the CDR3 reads TGTGCCACCGGGCCAATTGGGCAGCCCCAGCATTTT. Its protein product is CATGPIGQPQHF. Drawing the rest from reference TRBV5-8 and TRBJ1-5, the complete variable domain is EAGVTQSPTHLIKTRGQQATLRCSPISGHTSVYWYQQALGLGLQFLLWYDEGEERNRGNFPPRFSGRQFPNYSSELNVNALELEDSALYLCATGPIGQPQHFGDGTRLSIL.

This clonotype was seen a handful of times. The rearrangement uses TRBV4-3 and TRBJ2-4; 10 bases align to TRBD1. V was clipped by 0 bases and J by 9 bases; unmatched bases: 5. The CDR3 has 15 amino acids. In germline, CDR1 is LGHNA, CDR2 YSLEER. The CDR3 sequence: CASSQERDRGRIQYF. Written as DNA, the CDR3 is TGCGCCAGCAGCCAAGAGAGGGACAGGGGACGCATTCAGTACTTC.

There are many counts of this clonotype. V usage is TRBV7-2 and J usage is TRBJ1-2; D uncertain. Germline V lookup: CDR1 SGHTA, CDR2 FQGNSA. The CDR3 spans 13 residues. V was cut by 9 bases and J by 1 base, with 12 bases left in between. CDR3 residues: CASRLGFNYGYTF. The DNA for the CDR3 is TGTGCCAGTCGGCTTGGTTTTAACTATGGCTACACCTTC.

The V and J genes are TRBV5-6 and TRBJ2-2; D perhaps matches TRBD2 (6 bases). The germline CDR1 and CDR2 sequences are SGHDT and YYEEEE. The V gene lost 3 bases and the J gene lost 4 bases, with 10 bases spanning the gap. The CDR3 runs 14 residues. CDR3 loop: CASSSGLFTGELFF. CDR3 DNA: TGTGCCAGCAGCTCGGGACTTTTCACCGGGGAGCTGTTTTTT.

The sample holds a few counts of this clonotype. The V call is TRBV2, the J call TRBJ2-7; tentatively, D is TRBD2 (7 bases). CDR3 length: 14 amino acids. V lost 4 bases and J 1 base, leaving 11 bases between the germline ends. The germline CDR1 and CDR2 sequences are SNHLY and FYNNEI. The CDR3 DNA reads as TGTGCCAGCAGTGTGAGGGGGGGATCCTACGAGCAGTACTTC. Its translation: CASSVRGGSYEQYF.

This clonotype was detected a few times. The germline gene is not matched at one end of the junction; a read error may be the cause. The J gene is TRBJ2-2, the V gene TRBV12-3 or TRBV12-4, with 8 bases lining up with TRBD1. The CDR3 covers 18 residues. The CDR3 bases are TGTGTCAGCAGTAAGGACAGGGAGGCTATTCCGAACACCGGGGAGCTGTTTTTT. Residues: CVSSKDREAIPNTGELFF.

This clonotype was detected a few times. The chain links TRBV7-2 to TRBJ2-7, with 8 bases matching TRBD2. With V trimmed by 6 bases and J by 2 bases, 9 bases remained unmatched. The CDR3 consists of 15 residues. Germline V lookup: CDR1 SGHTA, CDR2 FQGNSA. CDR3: CASSLISGNAYEQYF. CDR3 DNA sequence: TGTGCCAGCAGTTTAATTAGCGGGAACGCCTACGAGCAGTACTTC.

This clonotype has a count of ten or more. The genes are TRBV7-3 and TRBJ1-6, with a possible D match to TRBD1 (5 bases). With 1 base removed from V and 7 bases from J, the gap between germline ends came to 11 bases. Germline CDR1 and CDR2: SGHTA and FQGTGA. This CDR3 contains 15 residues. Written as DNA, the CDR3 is TGTGCCAGCAGCTTAAACGGGGGGATAAATTCACCCCTCCACTTT. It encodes CASSLNGGINSPLHF.

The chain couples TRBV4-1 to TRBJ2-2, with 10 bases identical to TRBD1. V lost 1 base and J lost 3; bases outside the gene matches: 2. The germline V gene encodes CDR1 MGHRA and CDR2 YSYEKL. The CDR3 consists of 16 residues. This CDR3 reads CASSQGDRGDTGELFF. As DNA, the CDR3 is TGCGCCAGCAGCCAAGGGGACAGGGGTGACACCGGGGAGCTGTTTTTT.

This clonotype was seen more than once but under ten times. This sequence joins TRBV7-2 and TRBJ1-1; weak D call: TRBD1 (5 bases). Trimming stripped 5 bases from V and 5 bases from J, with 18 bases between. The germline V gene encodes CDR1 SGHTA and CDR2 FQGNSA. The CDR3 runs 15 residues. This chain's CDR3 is CASSPSLGGTTEAFF. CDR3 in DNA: TGTGCCAGCAGCCCCTCGTTGGGGGGAACGACTGAAGCTTTCTTT.

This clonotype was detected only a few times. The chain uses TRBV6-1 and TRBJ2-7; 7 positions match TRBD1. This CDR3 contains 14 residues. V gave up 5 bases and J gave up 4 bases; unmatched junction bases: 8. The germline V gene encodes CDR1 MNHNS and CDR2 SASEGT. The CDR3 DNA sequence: TGTGCCAGCAGTAGTGGACAGGCCAGGTACGAGCAGTACTTC. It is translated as CASSSGQARYEQYF.

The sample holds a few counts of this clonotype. The CDR3 DNA reads TGCGCCAGCAGCCAAGGAATTACTCAGCCTAATGAAAAACTGTTTTTT. The encoded protein is CASSQGITQPNEKLFF. The genes are TRBV4-3 and TRBJ1-4; no clear D gene. The germline CDR1 and CDR2 sequences are LGHNA and YSLEER. The CDR3 consists of 16 residues. V was pared by 1 base and J by 3 bases, with 12 bases between.

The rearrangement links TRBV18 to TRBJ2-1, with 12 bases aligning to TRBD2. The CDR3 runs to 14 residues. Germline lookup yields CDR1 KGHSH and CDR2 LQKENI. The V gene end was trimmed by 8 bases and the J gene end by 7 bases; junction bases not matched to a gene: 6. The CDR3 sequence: CASHPGLAGNEQFF. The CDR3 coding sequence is TGTGCCAGCCATCCGGGACTAGCGGGTAATGAGCAGTTCTTC.

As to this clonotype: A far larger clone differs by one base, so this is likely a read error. Here the CDR3 reads CASSQADQETQYF. The CDR3 nucleotides read TGTGCCAGCAGCCAAGCGGACCAAGAGACCCAGTACTTC. The chain employs TRBV7-2 and TRBJ2-5, with D possibly TRBD2 on 5 matching bases. The germline V and J ends were trimmed by 5 bases and 0 bases, with 7 bases remaining between them. The CDR3 totals 13 residues. Per germline, CDR1 SGHTA and CDR2 FQGNSA.